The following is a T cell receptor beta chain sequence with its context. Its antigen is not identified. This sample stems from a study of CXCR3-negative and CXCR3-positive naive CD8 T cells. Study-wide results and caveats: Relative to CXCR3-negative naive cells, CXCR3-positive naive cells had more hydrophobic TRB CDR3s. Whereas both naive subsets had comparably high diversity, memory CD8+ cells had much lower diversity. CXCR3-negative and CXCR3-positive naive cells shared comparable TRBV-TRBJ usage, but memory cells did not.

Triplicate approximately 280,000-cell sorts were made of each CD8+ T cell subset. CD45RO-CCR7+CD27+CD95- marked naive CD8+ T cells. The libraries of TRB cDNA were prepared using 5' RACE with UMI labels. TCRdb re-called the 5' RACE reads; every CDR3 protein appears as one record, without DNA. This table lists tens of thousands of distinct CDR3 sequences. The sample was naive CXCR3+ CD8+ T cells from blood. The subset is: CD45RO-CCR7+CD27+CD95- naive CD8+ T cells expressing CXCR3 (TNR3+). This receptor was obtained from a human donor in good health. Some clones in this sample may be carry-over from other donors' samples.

The CDR3 reads CASSFRDKDFQETQYF. The chain is built from TRBV6-5 and TRBJ2-5; TCRdb indicates TRBD1, and absent DNA this call remains unverified. The V gene's germline CDR1 is MNHEY and CDR2 SVGAGI. The CDR3 loop spans 16 amino acids.